These 24 T cell receptor beta chains were all obtained from the same sample, sequenced in a study of blood T cell repertoires in COVID-19. Sequencing was performed with immunoSEQ multiplex PCR; in TCRdb, only in-frame clones are kept and a portion is missing. The sample has just under 300,000 clones, around 90% seen once. Material for sequencing was peripheral blood. These receptors were taken from a man in his 70s with acute or convalescent COVID-19.

This chain uses TRBV5-3 with TRBJ2-7, with D possibly being TRBD2 (6 bases). TRBV5-3 carries the ORF label, with uncertain function. The V and J ends lost 10 bases and 4 bases respectively, with 12 bases between them. This CDR3 has 11 residues. The CDR3: CASAGRYEQYF. The DNA of the CDR3 is TGTGCCTCGGCGGGGAGATACGAGCAGTACTTC.

This chain links TRBV30 with TRBJ1-5; weak D call: TRBD1 (6 bases). Germline V gene data show CDR1 as GTSNPN and CDR2 as SVGIG (reference sequence). The CDR3 is made up of 15 amino acids. Trimming cost V 0 bases and J 7 bases, with 16 bases left between them. CDR3 sequence reads: CAWSVQGGGVQPQHF. CDR3 DNA: TGTGCCTGGAGTGTACAGGGAGGGGGAGTCCAGCCCCAGCATTTT.

V gene TRBV30 combines with J gene TRBJ1-1; D might be TRBD1 (6 bases). The CDR3 extends over 16 amino acids. Trimming stripped 2 bases from V and 3 bases from J, with 19 bases between. Per the germline V gene, CDR1 is GTSNPN and CDR2 is SVGIG (reference sequence). The DNA of the CDR3 is TGTGCCTGGAGTCCCCGGGACACCCTGAGGCACACTGAAGCTTTCTTT. Protein product: CAWSPRDTLRHTEAFF.

V and J are TRBV3-1 (or the pseudogene TRBV3-2) and TRBJ2-5, with TRBD2 matching over 9 bases. J lost 1 base, V lost 8 bases, and 8 bases had no gene match. The germline V gene encodes CDR1 LGHDT and CDR2 YNNKEL (reference sequence). This CDR3 region has 15 residues. The CDR3 nucleotides are TGTGCCAGCGGGGGGGCGGGGGGGCCCCAAGAGACCCAGTACTTC. Its translation: CASGGAGGPQETQYF.

CDR3 coding DNA: TGTGCCAGCAGATTAGAGGTCGGGGGGCCCCAGCATTTT. It yields the protein CASRLEVGGPQHF. The rearrangement joins TRBV6-5 to TRBJ1-5; tentative D call: TRBD1 (5 bases). From germline, CDR1 is MNHEY and CDR2 SVGAGI. The CDR3 contains 13 residues. The V end was cut by 6 bases, the J end by 9 bases, with 15 bases between.

V usage is TRBV9 and J usage is TRBJ2-1; D is perhaps TRBD2 (6 bases). The CDR3 runs to 17 residues. The germline gives CDR1 SGDLS, CDR2 YYNGEE. V lost 2 bases and J lost 2, with 17 bases in between. Here the CDR3 reads CASSVRLGGGTYNEQFF. For the CDR3, the DNA is TGTGCCAGCAGCGTCCGACTAGGCGGAGGGACCTACAATGAGCAGTTCTTC.

V gene TRBV18 combines with J gene TRBJ2-2; possibly TRBD2 for D (6 bases). The CDR3 has 15 residues. CDR1 is KGHSH and CDR2 is LQKENI in the germline V gene. V lost 2 bases and J lost 3, with 10 bases in between. The CDR3 region has the DNA TGTGCCAGCTCACCAGACGGGAGAGACACCGGGGAGCTGTTTTTT. Translated, it gives CASSPDGRDTGELFF. Full variable domain (rest looked up from reference TRBV18 and TRBJ2-2): NAGVMQNPRHLVRRRGQEARLRCSPMKGHSHVYWYRQLPEEGLKFMVYLQKENIIDESGMPKERFSAEFPKEGPSILRIQQVVRGDSAAYFCASSPDGRDTGELFFGEGSRLTVL.

This chain links TRBV7-8 with TRBJ2-7; 7 bases match TRBD2. The CDR3 consists of 17 residues. Germline V lookup: CDR1 SGHVS, CDR2 FQNEAQ. V lost 5 bases to trimming and J lost 0 bases; unmatched junction nucleotides: 13. CDR3 sequence reads: CASSPGTTHWSSYEQYF. As DNA, the CDR3 is TGTGCCAGCAGCCCCGGGACTACCCATTGGAGCTCCTACGAGCAGTACTTC. The entire variable domain, with the rest obtained from reference TRBV7-8 and TRBJ2-7, is as follows: GAGVSQSPRYKVAKRGQDVALRCDPISGHVSLFWYQQALGQGPEFLTYFQNEAQLDKSGLPSDRFFAERPEGSVSTLKIQRTQQEDSAVYLCASSPGTTHWSSYEQYFGPGTRLTVT.

CDR3 in amino acids: CSASRQGFSPLHF. The CDR3 coding sequence is TGCAGTGCTAGTCGGCAGGGGTTTTCACCCCTCCACTTT. The chain combines TRBV20-1 with TRBJ1-6; TRBD1 is a possible D gene (6 bases). Germline V CDR1 and CDR2: DFQATT, SNEGSKA (reference sequence). The length of the CDR3 is 13 residues. V was clipped by 3 bases and J by 9 bases, with 12 bases between them.

The rearrangement joins TRBV27 to TRBJ1-2; tentatively, D is TRBD1 (5 bases). CDR1 MNHEY and CDR2 SMNVEV come from the germline V gene (reference sequence). The CDR3 runs 14 residues. V shed 5 bases and J shed 3 bases, with 13 bases lying between them. CDR3 sequence (DNA): TGTGCCAGCAGTCCCGCGGGGGTGGACTATGGCTACACCTTC. Translation gives CASSPAGVDYGYTF.

This chain connects TRBV24-1 to TRBJ2-7; D call uncertain. CDR3 size: 15 residues. Germline loops: CDR1 KGHDR, CDR2 SFDVKD. The germline V and J ends were trimmed by 4 bases and 0 bases, with 12 bases remaining between them. Here the CDR3 reads CATSEGSPGSYEQYF. DNA for the CDR3: TGTGCCACCAGTGAAGGATCCCCGGGCTCCTACGAGCAGTACTTC.

This chain connects TRBV28 to TRBJ2-2; 10 nucleotides align to TRBD2. The trim removed 8 bases at V and 5 bases at J, leaving 8 bases unmatched. This CDR3 is built from 15 residues. Germline V lookup: CDR1 MDHEN, CDR2 SYDVKM. The CDR3 loop reads CASGGAGGFTGELFF. CDR3 DNA: TGTGCCAGCGGAGGAGCGGGGGGGTTTACCGGGGAGCTGTTTTTT. Full variable domain (rest looked up from reference TRBV28 and TRBJ2-2): DVKVTQSSRYLVKRTGEKVFLECVQDMDHENMFWYRQDPGLGLRLIYFSYDVKMKEKGDIPEGYSVSREKKERFSLILESASTNQTSMYLCASGGAGGFTGELFFGEGSRLTVL.

The rearrangement uses TRBV7-6 and TRBJ2-3, with 7 bases aligning to TRBD1. The V and J ends lost 5 bases and 2 bases, in that order; junction bases with no gene match: 10. Germline CDR1 SGHVS, CDR2 FNYEAQ. CDR3 size: 16 residues. This CDR3 reads CASSTHGRGITDTQYF. CDR3 DNA sequence: TGTGCCAGCAGCACCCACGGCAGGGGGATCACAGATACGCAGTATTTT.

J is TRBJ2-7 and V is TRBV5-4; 11 bases match TRBD2. This CDR3 has 15 residues. Germline-derived CDR1 and CDR2 are SGHNT and YYREEE (reference sequence). Unmatched junction bases numbered 8, after V lost 3 bases and J lost 6 bases. CDR3 residues: CASSSGGLAGFEQYF. Written as DNA, the CDR3 is TGTGCCAGCAGCTCAGGTGGACTAGCGGGTTTCGAGCAGTACTTC.

The V gene is TRBV9, the J gene TRBJ1-2; 10 nucleotides match TRBD1. This CDR3 has 14 residues. From germline, CDR1 is SGDLS and CDR2 YYNGEE. V was pared by 3 bases and J by 3 bases, with 2 bases of the junction left unmatched. The CDR3 loop reads CASSAGTGDYGYTF. Written as DNA, the CDR3 is TGTGCCAGCAGCGCCGGGACAGGGGACTATGGCTACACCTTC.

The chain recombines TRBV19 with TRBJ2-3, with a tentative D call TRBD1 (5 bases). The CDR3 totals 15 residues. V lost 5 bases and J 0 bases, leaving 12 bases between the germline ends. Germline values: CDR1 LNHDA, CDR2 SQIVND (reference sequence). In DNA, the CDR3 is TGTGCCAGTAGTCCTTTGACAGCTAGCACAGATACGCAGTATTTT. As protein: CASSPLTASTDTQYF.

The gene calls are TRBV24-1 and TRBJ2-1, with D maybe TRBD1 (6 bases). CDR1 KGHDR and CDR2 SFDVKD come from the germline V gene. The CDR3 consists of 15 residues. Trimming removed 5 bases at V and 0 bases at J, with 10 bases between. The CDR3 region is CATSGQDRSYNEQFF. CDR3 bases: TGTGCCACCAGTGGACAGGATCGCTCCTACAATGAGCAGTTCTTC.

The DNA of the CDR3 is TGTGCCAGCAGCCAAGTGGGCACAAGAAACACCATATATTTT. It is translated as CASSQVGTRNTIYF. The chain links TRBV4-2 to TRBJ1-3; no firm D call. Germline lookup yields CDR1 LGHNA and CDR2 YNFKEQ. V was pared by 1 base and J by 5 bases, with 9 bases between. The CDR3 has 14 amino acids.

The chain combines TRBV4-2 with TRBJ1-5; 8 bases match TRBD1. From germline, CDR1 is LGHNA and CDR2 YNFKEQ. There are 16 residues in the CDR3. With V trimmed by 3 bases and J by 2 bases, 6 bases remained unmatched. The DNA of the CDR3 is TGTGCCAGCAGCCAGAGGACAGGGAAGGGCAATCAGCCCCAGCATTTT. This codes for CASSQRTGKGNQPQHF.

This clone has a single count. The rearrangement joins TRBV5-4 to TRBJ2-5, with TRBD2 matching 7 bases. The length of the CDR3 is 15 residues. With V trimmed by 4 bases and J by 4 bases, 10 bases remained unmatched. Germline V lookup: CDR1 SGHNT, CDR2 YYREEE (reference sequence). The CDR3 is CASSPRRGYGETQYF. CDR3 in DNA: TGTGCCAGCAGCCCGCGGCGGGGGTATGGAGAGACCCAGTACTTC.

The V and J genes are TRBV6-5 and TRBJ2-7; 7 bases line up with TRBD2. The CDR3 length is 13 residues. Unmatched junction bases numbered 8, after V lost 5 bases and J lost 7 bases. The germline V gene has CDR1 MNHEY and CDR2 SVGAGI. Here the CDR3 reads CASSRLRGGEQYF. Written as DNA, the CDR3 is TGTGCCAGCAGTCGGTTAAGGGGAGGGGAGCAGTACTTC.

This clone occurred once. The chain is built from TRBV18 and TRBJ1-4; maybe TRBD1 (6 bases). Trimming cost V 2 bases and J 5 bases, with 15 bases left between them. The CDR3 has 16 residues. From germline, CDR1 is KGHSH and CDR2 LQKENI. CDR3 sequence reads: CASSPLSQGHNEKLFF. The CDR3 DNA reads TGTGCCAGCTCACCATTGTCTCAGGGACACAATGAAAAACTGTTTTTT.

Concerning this clone: At one of its ends the junction is not consistent with the germline gene, which may arise from a read error. The chain links TRBV12-3 or TRBV12-4 to TRBJ2-1; 10 nucleotides agree with TRBD1. The CDR3 is made up of 13 amino acids. As DNA, the CDR3 is TGTGCCAGCAGGCCGGGACAGGGGACGCATTGCCTCTTC. Translating it yields CASRPGQGTHCLF.

The chain employs TRBV20-1 and TRBJ1-1, with D perhaps TRBD1 (5 bases). The germline V gene encodes CDR1 DFQATT and CDR2 SNEGSKA (reference sequence). V lost 0 bases and J lost 11, with 10 bases in between. The CDR3 is 11 residues long. This CDR3 is CSARDRVMAFF. DNA for the CDR3: TGCAGTGCTAGAGACAGGGTAATGGCTTTCTTT.